The rows below give T cell receptor beta chains drawn from one sample of a study of blood T cell repertoires in COVID-19. Data came from immunoSEQ multiplex PCR; TCRdb stores just in-frame clones and leaves some out. The table includes around 50,000 clones, approximately 95% detected once. The specimen was peripheral blood. Source of these receptors: a man in his 60s with COVID-19, enrolled during active disease. Both conserved end residues are part of each CDR3.

v_call: TRBV9; cdr3_aa: CASSVEPGGRQPYEQYF
v_call: TRBV6-6; cdr3_aa: CASSYFGAEAFF
v_call: TRBV7-8; cdr3_aa: CASSSEGGGYRGEQYF
v_call: TRBV28; cdr3_aa: CASRATGAGQPQHF
v_call: TRBV6-6; cdr3_aa: CASSSRGQGNYGYTF
v_call: TRBV5-4; cdr3_aa: CASSQGQGRGYGYTF
v_call: TRBV7-8; cdr3_aa: CASSLAGQGGKSPLHF
v_call: TRBV27; cdr3_aa: CASRRAGQSGNTIYF
v_call: TRBV29-1; cdr3_aa: CSVESGSGTSAQFF
v_call: TRBV11-2; cdr3_aa: CASSLIRGDSPLHF
v_call: TRBV6-5; cdr3_aa: CASTSAGDTIYF
v_call: TRBV7-9; cdr3_aa: CASSLPAGSYNEQFF
v_call: TRBV4-2; cdr3_aa: CASSQQNAGATGELFF
v_call: TRBV7-2; cdr3_aa: CASSLGGSGGTDTQYF
v_call: TRBV19; cdr3_aa: CASRGRAGEKLFF
v_call: TRBV4-3; cdr3_aa: CASSPAVYYEQYF
v_call: TRBV6-5; cdr3_aa: CASSLQGAWGNTIYF
v_call: TRBV19; cdr3_aa: CASSIETGGQPQHF